Listed here are 9 T cell receptor beta chains from one sample, sequenced in a study of CD8+ T cells in alopecia areata. As for treatment: oral pan-JAK inhibitor, 5-10 mg twice daily. It was cDNA, reverse transcribed from extracted RNA, that served as the sequencing template. Clones were sequenced by immunoSEQ multiplex PCR, and TCRdb holds only the in-frame ones, with some missing. This sample yields about 160,000 clones, of which less than 70% are seen a single time; 11% to 15% belongs to the top ten. The input for sequencing was CD4+ T cells sorted from blood, taken at week 24, from a patient treated with tofacitinib. Receptors were obtained from a human donor with alopecia areata.

This clone was found a few times. V usage is TRBV7-9 and J usage is TRBJ1-1, with 7 nucleotides matching TRBD1. V shed 0 bases, J shed 5 bases, and the junction held 9 bases outside the gene matches. The CDR3 consists of 16 residues. Germline CDR1 SEHNR, CDR2 FQNEAQ (reference sequence). CDR3 protein: CASSLAELQGWTEAFF. CDR3 coding DNA: TGTGCCAGCAGCTTAGCCGAATTACAGGGGTGGACTGAAGCTTTCTTT.

CDR3 protein: CASSAQRDLYEQYF. The DNA of the CDR3 is TGTGCCAGCAGCGCCCAAAGGGACCTCTACGAGCAGTACTTC. V and J are TRBV6-1 and TRBJ2-7; D could derive from TRBD1 or TRBD2 (5 bases each). Germline V gives CDR1 MNHNS, CDR2 SASEGT. Trimming took off 6 bases at V and 3 bases at J, with 15 bases between the two ends. The length of the CDR3 is 14 residues.

This rearrangement joins TRBV30 to TRBJ1-5; 8 bases are a match to TRBD1. Germline V gene sequence: CDR1 GTSNPN, CDR2 SVGIG (reference sequence). This CDR3 has 15 residues. Germline trimming cut 3 bases from V and 6 bases from J; bases unmatched to any gene: 10. CDR3 sequence reads: CAWRRGQGASQPQHF. The CDR3 nucleotides are TGTGCCTGGAGGAGGGGGCAGGGGGCAAGTCAGCCCCAGCATTTT.

This clone appeared a few times. The chain recombines TRBV11-3 with TRBJ2-7; D is possibly TRBD1 or TRBD2 (5 bases each). This CDR3 comprises 20 residues. V was clipped by 2 bases and J by 0 bases, with 26 bases between them. The V gene's germline CDR1 is SGHNT and CDR2 YENEEA. CDR3 region: CASSLYGTARVQANSYEQYF. CDR3 sequence (DNA): TGTGCCAGCAGCTTATACGGGACGGCTAGAGTCCAGGCCAACTCCTACGAGCAGTACTTC.

The V gene is TRBV25-1, the J gene TRBJ2-3; unclear D gene. V was shortened by 3 bases and J by 1 base, with 8 bases between the two germline ends. This CDR3 has 14 residues. In germline, CDR1 is MGHDK, CDR2 SYGVNS. This chain's CDR3 is CASSDPVGTDTQYF. CDR3 coding DNA: TGTGCCAGCAGTGATCCAGTGGGCACAGATACGCAGTATTTT.

The table lists this clone with many counts. This chain joins TRBV7-9 and TRBJ2-7; TRBD1 aligns across 7 bases. Trimming at V came to 2 bases and at J to 2 bases, leaving 6 bases not matched to a gene. Germline assignment: CDR1 SEHNR and CDR2 FQNEAQ (reference sequence). This CDR3 has 15 residues. Here the CDR3 reads CASSLSTGVAYEQYF. For the CDR3, the DNA is TGTGCCAGCAGCTTATCTACAGGGGTAGCCTACGAGCAGTACTTC. Using reference TRBV7-9 and TRBJ2-7 for the parts outside the CDR3, the full variable domain is DTGVSQNPRHKITKRGQNVTFRCDPISEHNRLYWYRQTLGQGPEFLTYFQNEAQLEKSRLLSDRFSAERPKGSFSTLEIQRTEQGDSAMYLCASSLSTGVAYEQYFGPGTRLTVT.

This clone has only one observation. The chain joins TRBV6-6 to TRBJ1-2; no clear D. The V end lost 2 bases, the J end lost 6 bases, and 7 bases lay between the germline ends. This CDR3 contains 12 residues. Per the germline V gene, CDR1 is MNHNY and CDR2 is SVGAGI (reference sequence). CDR3 protein: CASSYEGDGYTF. The CDR3 coding sequence is TGTGCCAGCAGTTACGAGGGCGATGGCTACACCTTC.

The chain joins TRBV5-1 to TRBJ1-1, with D perhaps matching TRBD1 (6 bases). Germline V CDR1 and CDR2: SGHRS, YFSETQ. The CDR3 spans 15 residues. The V end was cut by 4 bases, the J end by 1 base, with 14 bases between. This CDR3 is CASSQQGWGNTEAFF. The DNA of the CDR3 is TGCGCCAGCAGCCAACAGGGATGGGGGAACACTGAAGCTTTCTTT.

The gene calls are TRBV11-2 and TRBJ1-5; D not certain. V was pared by 1 base and J by 4 bases, with 8 bases between. CDR1 is SGHAT, CDR2 FQNNGV, per germline. The CDR3 runs 14 residues. The CDR3 protein is CASSLGAGNQPQHF. CDR3 DNA: TGTGCCAGCAGCTTAGGGGCAGGTAATCAGCCCCAGCATTTT. The full variable domain, with the rest looked up from reference TRBV11-2 and TRBJ1-5, is EAGVAQSPRYKIIEKRQSVAFWCNPISGHATLYWYQQILGQGPKLLIQFQNNGVVDDSQLPKDRFSAERLKGVDSTLKIQPAKLEDSAVYLCASSLGAGNQPQHFGDGTRLSIL.